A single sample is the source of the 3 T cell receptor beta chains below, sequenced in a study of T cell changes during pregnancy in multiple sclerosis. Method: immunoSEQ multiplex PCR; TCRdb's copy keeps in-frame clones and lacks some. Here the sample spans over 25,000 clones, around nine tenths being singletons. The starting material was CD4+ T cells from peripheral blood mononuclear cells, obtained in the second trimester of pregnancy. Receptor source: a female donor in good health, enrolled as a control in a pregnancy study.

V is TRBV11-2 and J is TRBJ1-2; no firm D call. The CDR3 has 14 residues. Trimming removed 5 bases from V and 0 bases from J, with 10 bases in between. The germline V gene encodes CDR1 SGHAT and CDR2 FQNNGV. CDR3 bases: TGTGCCAGCAGCGCTGCCGTAGCTAACTATGGCTACACCTTC. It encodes CASSAAVANYGYTF.

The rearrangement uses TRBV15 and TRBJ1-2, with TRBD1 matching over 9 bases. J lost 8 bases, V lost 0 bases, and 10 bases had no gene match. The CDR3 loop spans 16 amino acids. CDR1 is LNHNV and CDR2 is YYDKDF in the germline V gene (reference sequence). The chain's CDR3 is CATSRDSGDRAYGYTF. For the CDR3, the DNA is TGTGCCACCAGCAGAGATTCCGGGGACAGGGCTTACGGCTACACCTTC.

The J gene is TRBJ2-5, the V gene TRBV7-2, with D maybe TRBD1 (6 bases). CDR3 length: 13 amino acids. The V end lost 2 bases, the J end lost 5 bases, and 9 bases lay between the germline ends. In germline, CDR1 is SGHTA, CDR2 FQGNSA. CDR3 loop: CASSLRDIETQYF. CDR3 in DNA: TGTGCCAGCAGCTTACGGGACATCGAGACCCAGTACTTC.